These 4 T cell receptor beta chains were sequenced from one sample in a study of metastatic and nonmetastatic thyroid tumors. From the PCR reads, TCRdb re-called clones with MiXCR. The data show around 22,000 clones, approximately 11% seen once. Nobody among the patients had been given any treatment before thyroid surgery. Material: blood. Source of these receptors: a female donor with papillary thyroid cancer or a benign thyroid nodule (not recorded which). Some clones in this sample may be carry-over from other donors' samples.

The chain has TRBV19 and TRBJ1-5, with a possible D match to TRBD1 (5 bases). The CDR3 has 16 residues. Trimming took off 6 bases at V and 0 bases at J, with 15 bases between the two ends. Germline loops: CDR1 LNHDA, CDR2 SQIVND (reference sequence). CDR3 in DNA: TGTGCCAGTAGGGACATGGGAGGATATAGCAATCAGCCCCAGCATTTT. Amino acids: CASRDMGGYSNQPQHF.

This clone was seen more than once but under ten times. The rearrangement joins TRBV12-3 or TRBV12-4 to TRBJ1-2, with a possible D match to TRBD1 (6 bases). V was shortened by 6 bases and J by 8 bases, with 16 bases between the two germline ends. The CDR3 sequence is 13 residues long. CDR3 DNA sequence: TGTGCCAGCAGCCCCACCGGGGGGCGAGGCTACACCTTC. Protein: CASSPTGGRGYTF.

This clone was recorded many times. The chain has TRBV11-2 and TRBJ2-5; unclear D gene. This CDR3 has 12 residues. Germline assignment: CDR1 SGHAT and CDR2 FQNNGV. V gave up 10 bases and J gave up 4 bases, with 13 bases separating them. CDR3 in DNA: TGTGCCACCCGGCAAATTACAGAGACCCAGTACTTC. Translation: CATRQITETQYF.

This clone showed up just a few times. As the CDR3 is not closed by the conserved phenylalanine or tryptophan, this likely results from a read error. The chain recombines TRBV12-3 or TRBV12-4 with TRBJ2-1; 12 positions agree with TRBD2. The V and J ends lost 5 bases and 3 bases, in that order; junction bases with no gene match: 5. The CDR3 runs 16 residues. This chain's CDR3 is CASSPPGLAGYNEQFS. As DNA, the CDR3 is TGTGCCAGCAGTCCTCCGGGACTAGCGGGCTACAATGAGCAGTTCTCC.